The clone carrying this TCR beta chain was recorded many times. Germline CDR1 SGHRS, CDR2 YFSETQ. V was pared by 1 base and J by 5 bases, with 6 bases of the junction left unmatched. The CDR3 runs to 15 residues. This sample was taken from a study of T cells in Graves' hyperthyroidism and ophthalmopathy. Amplified TCR beta CDR3 regions came from RNA transcripts. During a first-round RT-PCR of the TCR CDR3, the HTBI primer set was used. In TCRdb, the multiplex PCR reads were re-called with MiXCR into one record per CDR3 protein. Of approximately 620,000 distinct CDR3 sequences listed, approximately 15% are singletons.

The sample taken for sequencing was blood. The source is a woman in her 40s with Graves' ophthalmopathy. The rearrangement uses TRBV5-1 and TRBJ1-5, with TRBD1 matching 7 bases. The CDR3 region is CASSLSGGSDQPQHF. The CDR3 DNA sequence: TGCGCCAGCAGCTTGTCAGGGGGAAGTGATCAGCCCCAGCATTTT.